This TCR beta chain was sequenced for a study of cytomegalovirus exposure and HLA in healthy donors. Study findings and constraints: Rare sequences made up most TCRs, while some public TCRs were found in many donors. CMV serostatus was the sole immune exposure data available. Exclusion applied to some V segments, including TRBV6-2 and TRBV6-3, as they were indistinguishable.

On this clone: What it binds is unknown.

CDR1 and CDR2 from the germline V gene are SNHLY and FYNNEI. The CDR3 consists of 15 residues. Primers: 60 Vbeta forward and 13 Jbeta reverse. Sequencing used immunoSEQ multiplex PCR; TCRdb keeps in-frame clones, though not all of them. The data show some 150,000 clones, around four fifths seen once. The clonotype was recovered from a woman aged 50 to 60 in good health and CMV-seronegative. Sample: PBMCs. The gene calls are TRBV2 and TRBJ2-3, with TRBD2 identical over 11 bases. The CDR3 nucleotides are TGTGCGACCGGGACTAGCGGCATCCGCACAGATACGCAGTATTTT. Amino acid sequence: CATGTSGIRTDTQYF.